This paragraph covers one TCR beta chain sequence. A second PCR of about 7 to 12 cycles used a sample-barcoded 5' primer and a J-beta primer mix. TCRdb itself ran the 5' RACE reads through MiXCR, one entry per CDR3 protein. The sample contains about 680,000 distinct CDR3 sequences, over 45% of which appear only once. The CDR3 loop spans 13 amino acids. The V gene lost 7 bases and the J gene lost 0 bases, with 10 bases spanning the gap. Germline lookup yields CDR1 SNHLY and CDR2 FYNNEI. This entry is derived from a study of blood T cells in healthy people across ages. Study in general: Capture by template switching was about one barcoded beta molecule per two T cells.

V gene TRBV2 combines with J gene TRBJ2-7, with D possibly being TRBD2 (5 bases). Sequencing was performed on blood. The clonotype comes from an older woman in good health. The CDR3 sequence: CASTLEVSYEQYF. The CDR3 DNA sequence: TGTGCCAGCACTTTGGAGGTCTCCTACGAGCAGTACTTC. The variable domain in full, completed from reference TRBV2 and TRBJ2-7, reads EPEVTQTPSHQVTQMGQEVILRCVPISNHLYFYWYRQILGQKVEFLVSFYNNEISEKSEIFDDQFSVERPDGSNFTLKIRSTKLEDSAMYFCASTLEVSYEQYFGPGTRLTVT.